Below are 8 T cell receptor beta chains sequenced from a single sample in a study of cytomegalovirus exposure and HLA in healthy donors. The PCR ran on 60 Vbeta and 13 Jbeta primers. Here immunoSEQ multiplex PCR was the method, and the copy in TCRdb shows in-frame clones only, minus some. The repertoire holds 45,000 to 60,000 clones, around 70% seen once, with around 3.1% in the top ten. Sequencing input: PBMCs. The receptor source for this set is a man aged 18 to 29 in good health and CMV-seronegative.

This chain links TRBV28 with TRBJ1-1; TRBD1 might be the D (6 bases). The CDR3 loop spans 14 amino acids. Germline V gives CDR1 MDHEN, CDR2 SYDVKM. The ends were cut back, 7 bases at V and 5 bases at J, with 17 bases in the middle. The CDR3 spells CASTPPWGRTEAFF. CDR3 nucleotide sequence: TGTGCCAGCACTCCCCCCTGGGGGCGGACTGAAGCTTTCTTT.

This clone was seen a few times. The V call is TRBV7-2, the J call TRBJ2-1; TRBD2 agrees at 10 bases. The trim removed 2 bases at V and 8 bases at J, leaving 15 bases unmatched. The CDR3 sequence is 18 residues long. CDR1 and CDR2 (germline): SGHTA, FQGNSA. In DNA, the CDR3 is TGTGCCAGCAGCTTACGAGCGGGAGGGCGGACTTGGCGAGATGAGCAGTTCTTC. Protein product: CASSLRAGGRTWRDEQFF.

The rearrangement uses TRBV4-3 and TRBJ1-1; maybe TRBD1 (5 bases). Looked up from germline, CDR1 is LGHNA and CDR2 is YSLEER. Trimming took 2 bases from V and 5 from J, leaving 12 bases between them. The CDR3 sequence is 14 residues long. The CDR3 sequence: CASSQPDTLTEAFF. In nucleotides, the CDR3 is TGCGCCAGCAGCCAACCGGACACTCTGACTGAAGCTTTCTTT.

CDR3 sequence: CASSPRDRGLNEQYF. CDR3 nucleotide sequence: TGTGCCAGCAGCCCCCGGGACAGGGGGCTAAACGAGCAGTACTTC. J is TRBJ2-7 and V is TRBV7-9; 12 bases align to TRBD1. Losses at the gene ends were 5 bases for V and 5 bases for J; bases not matched to a gene: 7. CDR3 length: 15 amino acids. Germline CDR1 SEHNR, CDR2 FQNEAQ (reference sequence).

The chain couples TRBV10-2 to TRBJ2-3; TRBD2 matches 11 bases. This CDR3 has 16 amino acids. Looked up from germline, CDR1 is WSHSY and CDR2 is SAAADI. J was trimmed by 6 bases and V by 3 bases; bases with no gene match: 8. The CDR3 loop is CASSDPGLADTDTQYF. In DNA, the CDR3 is TGCGCCAGCAGTGACCCGGGACTAGCGGACACCGATACGCAGTATTTT.

The V gene is TRBV4-3, the J gene TRBJ2-7; TRBD2 agrees at 7 bases. Germline V gives CDR1 LGHNA, CDR2 YSLEER. The junction had 6 bases not matched to a gene; V was cut back by 0 bases and J by 4 bases. The CDR3 extends over 15 amino acids. The CDR3: CASSQDPSGKYEQYF. CDR3 DNA: TGCGCCAGCAGCCAAGATCCTAGCGGTAAATACGAGCAGTACTTC.

This sequence joins TRBV6-1 and TRBJ1-2, with D tentatively TRBD1 (6 bases). The CDR3 consists of 15 residues. CDR1 MNHNS and CDR2 SASEGT come from the germline V gene. The ends were cut back, 4 bases at V and 8 bases at J, with 20 bases in the middle. The CDR3 region has the DNA TGTGCCAGCAGTGTAGACCCCTTGACAGGTCGGGGCTACACCTTC. It is translated as CASSVDPLTGRGYTF.

The chain carries TRBV4-2 and TRBJ2-7; possibly TRBD2 for D (6 bases). This CDR3 comprises 15 residues. V was shortened by 0 bases and J by 5 bases, with 14 bases between the two germline ends. Germline V gene sequence: CDR1 LGHNA, CDR2 YNFKEQ. The CDR3 sequence: CASSQEDRGGDEQYF. The CDR3 DNA reads TGTGCCAGCAGCCAAGAGGATAGAGGCGGGGACGAGCAGTACTTC.